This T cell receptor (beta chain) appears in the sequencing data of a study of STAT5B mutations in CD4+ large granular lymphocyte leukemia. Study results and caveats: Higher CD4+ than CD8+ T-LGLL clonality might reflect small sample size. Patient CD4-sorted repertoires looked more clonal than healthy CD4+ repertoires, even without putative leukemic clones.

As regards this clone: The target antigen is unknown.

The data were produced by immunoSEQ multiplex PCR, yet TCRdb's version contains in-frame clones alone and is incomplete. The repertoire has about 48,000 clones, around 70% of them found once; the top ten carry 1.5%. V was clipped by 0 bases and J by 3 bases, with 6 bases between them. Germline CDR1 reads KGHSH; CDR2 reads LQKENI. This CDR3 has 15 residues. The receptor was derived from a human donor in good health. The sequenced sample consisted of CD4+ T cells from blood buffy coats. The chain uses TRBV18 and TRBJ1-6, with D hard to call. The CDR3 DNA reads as TGTGCCAGCTCACCACCGGGTGGCTATAATTCACCCCTCCACTTT. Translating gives CASSPPGGYNSPLHF.